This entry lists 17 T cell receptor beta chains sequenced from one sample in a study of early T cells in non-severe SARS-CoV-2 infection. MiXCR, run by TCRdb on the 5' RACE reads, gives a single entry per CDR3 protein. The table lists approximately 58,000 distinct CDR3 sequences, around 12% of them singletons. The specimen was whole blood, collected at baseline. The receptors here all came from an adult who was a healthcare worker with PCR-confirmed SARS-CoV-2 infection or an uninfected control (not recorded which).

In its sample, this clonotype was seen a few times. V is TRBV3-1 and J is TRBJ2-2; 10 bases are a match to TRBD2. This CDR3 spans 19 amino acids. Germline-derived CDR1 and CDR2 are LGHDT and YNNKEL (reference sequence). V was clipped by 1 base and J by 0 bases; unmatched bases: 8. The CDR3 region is CASSQAASGSTSNTGELFF. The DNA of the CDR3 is TGTGCCAGCAGCCAAGCCGCTAGCGGGAGCACCTCGAACACCGGGGAGCTGTTTTTT.

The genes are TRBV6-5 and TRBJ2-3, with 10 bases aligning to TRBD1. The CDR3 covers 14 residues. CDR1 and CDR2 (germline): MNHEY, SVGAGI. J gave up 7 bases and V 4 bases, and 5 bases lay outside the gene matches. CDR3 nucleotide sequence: TGTGCCAGCAGTTTGGGGACAGGGGCCCATACGCAGTATTTT. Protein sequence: CASSLGTGAHTQYF.

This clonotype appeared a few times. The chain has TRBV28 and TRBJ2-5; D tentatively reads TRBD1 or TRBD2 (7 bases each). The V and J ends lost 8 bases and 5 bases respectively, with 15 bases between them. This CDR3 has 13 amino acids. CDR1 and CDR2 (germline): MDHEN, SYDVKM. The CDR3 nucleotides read TGTGCCAGCTGGGGGAGGGGGCAGGAGACCCAGTACTTC. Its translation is CASWGRGQETQYF. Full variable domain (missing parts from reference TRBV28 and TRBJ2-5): DVKVTQSSRYLVKRTGEKVFLECVQDMDHENMFWYRQDPGLGLRLIYFSYDVKMKEKGDIPEGYSVSREKKERFSLILESASTNQTSMYLCASWGRGQETQYFGPGTRLLVL.

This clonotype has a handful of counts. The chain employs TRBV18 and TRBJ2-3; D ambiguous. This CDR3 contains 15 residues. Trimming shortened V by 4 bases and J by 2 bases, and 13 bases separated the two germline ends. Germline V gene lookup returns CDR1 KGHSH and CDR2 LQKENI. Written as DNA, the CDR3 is TGTGCCAGCTCACTCTCGGGCGGAACCACAGATACGCAGTATTTT. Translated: CASSLSGGTTDTQYF.

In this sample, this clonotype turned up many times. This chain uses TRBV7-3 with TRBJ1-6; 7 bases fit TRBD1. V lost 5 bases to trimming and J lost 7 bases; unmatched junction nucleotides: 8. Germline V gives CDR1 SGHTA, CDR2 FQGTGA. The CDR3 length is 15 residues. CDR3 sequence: CASSPTGQINSPLHF. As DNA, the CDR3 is TGTGCCAGCAGCCCAACGGGACAGATCAATTCACCCCTCCACTTT.

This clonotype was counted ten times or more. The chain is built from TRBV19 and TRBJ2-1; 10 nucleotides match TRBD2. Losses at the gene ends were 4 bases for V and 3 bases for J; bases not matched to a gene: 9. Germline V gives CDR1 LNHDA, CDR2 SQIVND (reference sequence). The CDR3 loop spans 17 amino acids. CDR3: CASSRQSSGSSYNEQFF. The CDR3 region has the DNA TGTGCCAGTAGTAGACAATCTAGCGGGAGTAGCTACAATGAGCAGTTCTTC. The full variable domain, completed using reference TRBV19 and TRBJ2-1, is DGGITQSPKYLFRKEGQNVTLSCEQNLNHDAMYWYRQDPGQGLRLIYYSQIVNDFQKGDIAEGYSVSREKKESFPLTVTSAQKNPTAFYLCASSRQSSGSSYNEQFFGPGTRLTVL.

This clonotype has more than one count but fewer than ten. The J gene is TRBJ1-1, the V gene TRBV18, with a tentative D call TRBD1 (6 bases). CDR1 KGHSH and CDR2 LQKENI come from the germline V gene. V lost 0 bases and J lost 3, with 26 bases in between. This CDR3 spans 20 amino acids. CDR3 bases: TGTGCCAGCTCACCACCCCAACAGGGTGATCGGCGTCTTCGTTACACTGAAGCTTTCTTT. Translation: CASSPPQQGDRRLRYTEAFF.

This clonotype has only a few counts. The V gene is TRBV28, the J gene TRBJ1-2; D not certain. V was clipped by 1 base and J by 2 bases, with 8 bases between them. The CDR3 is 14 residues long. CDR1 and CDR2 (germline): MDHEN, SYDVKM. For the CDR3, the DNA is TGTGCCAGCAGTTTATTGGTAAAAAACTATGGCTACACCTTC. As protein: CASSLLVKNYGYTF.

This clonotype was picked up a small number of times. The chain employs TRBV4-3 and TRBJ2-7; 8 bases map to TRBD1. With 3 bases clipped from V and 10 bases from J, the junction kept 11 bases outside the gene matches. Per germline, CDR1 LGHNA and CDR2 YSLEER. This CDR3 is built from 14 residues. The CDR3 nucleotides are TGCGCCAGCAGCCAGACAGGGGTGCCAGGACCTCAGTACTTC. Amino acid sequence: CASSQTGVPGPQYF.

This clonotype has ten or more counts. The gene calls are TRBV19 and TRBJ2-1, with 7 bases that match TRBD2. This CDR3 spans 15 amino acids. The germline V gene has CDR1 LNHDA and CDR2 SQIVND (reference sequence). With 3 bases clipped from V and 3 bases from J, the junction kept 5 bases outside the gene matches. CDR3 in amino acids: CASSMGLAVYNEQFF. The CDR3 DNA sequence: TGTGCCAGTAGTATGGGGCTAGCGGTCTACAATGAGCAGTTCTTC.

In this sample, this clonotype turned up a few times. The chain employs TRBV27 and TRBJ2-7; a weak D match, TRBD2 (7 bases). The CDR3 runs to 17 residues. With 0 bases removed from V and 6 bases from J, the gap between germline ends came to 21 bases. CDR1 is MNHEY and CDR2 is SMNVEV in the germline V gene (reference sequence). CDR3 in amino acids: CASSLSPGAGAVGEQYF. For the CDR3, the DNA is TGTGCCAGCAGTTTATCTCCCGGGGCGGGGGCGGTCGGCGAGCAGTACTTC.

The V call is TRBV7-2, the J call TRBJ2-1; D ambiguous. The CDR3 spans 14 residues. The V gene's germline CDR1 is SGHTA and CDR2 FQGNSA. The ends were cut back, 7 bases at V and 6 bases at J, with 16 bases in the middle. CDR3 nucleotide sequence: TGTGCCAGCACCAACCTGGGAAGGTCCAATGAGCAGTTCTTC. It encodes CASTNLGRSNEQFF. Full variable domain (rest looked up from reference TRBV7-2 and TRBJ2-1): GAGVSQSPSNKVTEKGKDVELRCDPISGHTALYWYRQSLGQGLEFLIYFQGNSAPDKSGLPSDRFSAERTGGSVSTLTIQRTQQEDSAVYLCASTNLGRSNEQFFGPGTRLTVL.

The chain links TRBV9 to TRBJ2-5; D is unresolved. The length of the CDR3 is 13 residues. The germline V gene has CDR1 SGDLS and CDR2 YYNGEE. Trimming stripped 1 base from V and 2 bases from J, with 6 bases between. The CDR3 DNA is TGTGCCAGCAGCGTACAGGCACAAGAGACCCAGTACTTC. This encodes CASSVQAQETQYF.

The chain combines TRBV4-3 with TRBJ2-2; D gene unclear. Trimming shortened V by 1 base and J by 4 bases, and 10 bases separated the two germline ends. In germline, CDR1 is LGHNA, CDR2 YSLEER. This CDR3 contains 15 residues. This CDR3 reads CASSQVVQLTGELFF. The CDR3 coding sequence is TGCGCCAGCAGCCAAGTAGTACAGCTCACCGGGGAGCTGTTTTTT.

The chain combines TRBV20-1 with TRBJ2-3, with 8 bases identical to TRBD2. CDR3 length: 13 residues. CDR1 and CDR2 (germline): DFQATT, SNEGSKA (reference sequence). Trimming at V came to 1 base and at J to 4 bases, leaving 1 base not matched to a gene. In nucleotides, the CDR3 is TGCAGTGCTAGAGGACTAGCGCCAGATACGCAGTATTTT. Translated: CSARGLAPDTQYF.

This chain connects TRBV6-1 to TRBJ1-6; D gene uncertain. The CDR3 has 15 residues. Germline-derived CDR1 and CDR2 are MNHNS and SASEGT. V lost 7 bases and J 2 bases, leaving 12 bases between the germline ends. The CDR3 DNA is TGTGCCAGCATTCCTCCAGGCACCTATAATTCACCCCTCCACTTT. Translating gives CASIPPGTYNSPLHF.

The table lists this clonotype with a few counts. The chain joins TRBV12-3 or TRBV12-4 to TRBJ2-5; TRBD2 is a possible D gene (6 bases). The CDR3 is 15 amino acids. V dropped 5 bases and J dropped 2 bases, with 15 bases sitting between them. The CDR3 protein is CASSHKPGLQETQYF. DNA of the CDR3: TGTGCCAGCAGTCACAAACCGGGACTGCAAGAGACCCAGTACTTC.